These T cell receptor beta chains were read from a single sample in a study of T-cell memory formation after mild COVID-19. TCRdb re-called the 5' RACE reads with MiXCR, one entry per CDR3 protein. The sample holds tens of thousands of distinct CDR3 sequences, around 25% seen once. Sequenced: PBMCs or a T cell subset sorted from them (not recorded which). The source of these receptors is a man in his late teens or twenties who had mild COVID-19 (a few samples of this study predate the infection). Cell type and time point are not known. Each CDR3 is given without its conserved first and last residue.

V: TRBV10-3; J: TRBJ1-1; CDR3: ASRMDRATEAF
V: TRBV5-1; J: TRBJ1-1; CDR3: ASRLATEAF
V: TRBV7-9; J: TRBJ2-5; CDR3: ASSSTGGDGTQY
V: TRBV3-1; J: TRBJ2-5; CDR3: ASSQYTGGMETQY
V: TRBV24-1; J: TRBJ2-5; CDR3: ATSDRSGKETQY
V: TRBV7-2; J: TRBJ2-7; CDR3: ASSLPMTGGYEQY
V: TRBV28; J: TRBJ2-3; CDR3: ASSLFGSDTQY
V: TRBV13; J: TRBJ1-2; CDR3: ASRPWGRTNYGYT
V: TRBV5-4; J: TRBJ2-7; CDR3: ASSPANSYEQY
V: TRBV18; J: TRBJ2-1; CDR3: ASSPTSGNNEQF